Below, 22 T cell receptor beta chains from the same sample are listed, as sequenced in a study of control samples from healthy donors and cancer patients. TCRdb's copy holds only in-frame clones and misses some; the assay was immunoSEQ multiplex PCR. The sample contains around 68,000 clones, more than 80% of which appear only once. Sequenced input: blood. These TCRs come from a man aged 50-60 years in good health.

J is TRBJ1-2 and V is TRBV19; the match to TRBD1 covers 8 bases. After removal of 3 bases from V and 1 base from J, the junction contained 1 base not matched to a gene. The CDR3 spans 14 residues. The germline CDR1 and CDR2 sequences are LNHDA and SQIVND (reference sequence). CDR3 nucleotide sequence: TGTGCCAGTAGTATGGACAGGGTTAACTATGGCTACACCTTC. Protein sequence: CASSMDRVNYGYTF.

This sequence joins TRBV10-2 and TRBJ2-7; 7 bases are shared with TRBD2. Trimming cost V 1 base and J 3 bases; bases outside gene matches: 6. Germline V gene lookup returns CDR1 WSHSY and CDR2 SAAADI. This CDR3 comprises 15 residues. CDR3 in amino acids: CASSEFGGRGYEQYF. CDR3 coding DNA: TGCGCCAGCAGTGAGTTTGGGGGGAGGGGCTACGAGCAGTACTTC.

V usage is TRBV5-6 and J usage is TRBJ1-3; D may be TRBD1 (6 bases). The CDR3 extends over 14 amino acids. V lost 4 bases, J lost 2 bases, and 10 bases lay in between. Germline values: CDR1 SGHDT, CDR2 YYEEEE. This CDR3 reads CASSRRGAGNTIYF. In DNA form, the CDR3 reads TGTGCCAGCAGCAGAAGGGGGGCTGGAAACACCATATATTTT.

V gene TRBV21-1 combines with J gene TRBJ2-1; TRBD1 was called by the table and not checked on the DNA. TRBV21-1 is an annotated pseudogene. CDR3 length: 16 amino acids. CDR3 in DNA: TGTGCCAGCAGCAAAGTGCTGGTGGCAGGGGGAGGTGAGCAGTTCTTC. Protein product: CASSKVLVAGGGEQFF.

This clone was seen just once. The chain carries TRBV6-1 and TRBJ1-1; TRBD1 agrees at 8 bases. Germline V gives CDR1 MNHNS, CDR2 SASEGT. Germline trimming cut 2 bases from V and 4 bases from J; bases unmatched to any gene: 3. This CDR3 comprises 14 residues. CDR3 protein: CASSEQGAITEAFF. CDR3 nucleotide sequence: TGTGCCAGCAGTGAACAGGGGGCAATCACTGAAGCTTTCTTT.

CDR3 sequence: CASRESGRETGELFF. The CDR3 DNA sequence: TGCGCCAGCAGGGAGAGCGGGAGAGAGACCGGGGAGCTGTTTTTT. This chain links TRBV10-2 with TRBJ2-2; 8 nucleotides align to TRBD2. V lost 6 bases and J lost 5; bases outside the gene matches: 8. From germline, CDR1 is WSHSY and CDR2 SAAADI. The CDR3 runs 15 residues.

The J gene is TRBJ1-2, the V gene TRBV10-3; D might be TRBD1 (6 bases). The germline V and J ends were trimmed by 3 bases and 7 bases, with 18 bases remaining between them. The CDR3 loop spans 15 amino acids. Germline V CDR1 and CDR2: ENHRY, SYGVKD. CDR3 sequence: CAISEVRTQGSGYTF. In nucleotides, the CDR3 is TGTGCCATCAGTGAAGTAAGGACACAGGGATCTGGCTACACCTTC.

The rearrangement links TRBV7-9 to TRBJ2-1; 9 nucleotides agree with TRBD1. The V and J ends lost 3 bases and 6 bases, in that order; junction bases with no gene match: 6. The length of the CDR3 is 15 residues. Germline values: CDR1 SEHNR, CDR2 FQNEAQ (reference sequence). The CDR3 bases are TGTGCCAGCAGCTTGATACAGGGGGCTGGCAATGAGCAGTTCTTC. Protein product: CASSLIQGAGNEQFF.

The chain couples TRBV19 to TRBJ2-7, with TRBD1 matching 7 bases. Germline V gene sequence: CDR1 LNHDA, CDR2 SQIVND (reference sequence). V gave up 6 bases and J gave up 2 bases; unmatched junction bases: 7. This CDR3 has 14 amino acids. The CDR3: CASSPPGGTYEQYF. CDR3 bases: TGTGCCAGTAGCCCTCCAGGGGGTACCTACGAGCAGTACTTC.

This CDR3 is CASSLDQRGQGNYGYTF. The CDR3 DNA reads as TGTGCCAGCAGCTTAGATCAAAGGGGACAGGGAAACTATGGCTACACCTTC. This chain connects TRBV11-2 to TRBJ1-2; 9 bases map to TRBD1. This CDR3 contains 17 residues. Germline loops: CDR1 SGHAT, CDR2 FQNNGV. V trimming: 0 bases; J trimming: 2 bases; junction bases outside the gene matches: 7.

The chain employs TRBV6-5 and TRBJ2-7; the match to TRBD1 covers 10 bases. Per germline, CDR1 MNHEY and CDR2 SVGAGI. Unmatched junction bases numbered 0, after V lost 2 bases and J lost 2 bases. This CDR3 is 14 amino acids long. In nucleotides, the CDR3 is TGTGCCAGCAGTTACGGGACAGGGGCCTACGAGCAGTACTTC. It translates to CASSYGTGAYEQYF.

The chain joins TRBV6-1 to TRBJ2-2, with D unclear. Germline CDR1 MNHNS, CDR2 SASEGT. CDR3 length equals 14 residues. The germline V and J ends were trimmed by 0 bases and 6 bases, with 8 bases remaining between them. CDR3 loop: CASSEARLAGELFF. The DNA for the CDR3 is TGTGCCAGCAGTGAAGCGAGGTTGGCCGGGGAGCTGTTTTTT.

This clone is a singleton in its sample. The chain is built from TRBV6-5 and TRBJ1-5; 10 bases agree with TRBD1. Germline V CDR1 and CDR2: MNHEY, SVGAGI. The CDR3 runs 14 residues. V dropped 6 bases and J dropped 6; count of bases not matched to a gene: 5. CDR3 region: CASSLDRGFQPQHF. The CDR3 DNA reads TGTGCCAGCAGCTTGGACAGGGGGTTTCAGCCCCAGCATTTT.

The genes are TRBV5-1 and TRBJ1-1; D perhaps matches TRBD1 (6 bases). Germline lookup yields CDR1 SGHRS and CDR2 YFSETQ. There are 14 residues in the CDR3. Trimming left V 4 bases short and J 1 base short, with 11 bases between. CDR3 coding DNA: TGCGCCAGCAGCAGGGGGACGGGGAACACTGAAGCTTTCTTT. Protein: CASSRGTGNTEAFF.

The chain uses TRBV19 and TRBJ2-7, with D maybe TRBD1 (5 bases). V shed 6 bases and J shed 1 base, with 7 bases lying between them. Germline V gene data show CDR1 as LNHDA and CDR2 as SQIVND (reference sequence). The CDR3 has 12 amino acids. The CDR3 protein is CASSPGSYEQYF. CDR3 bases: TGTGCCAGTAGCCCAGGGTCCTACGAGCAGTACTTC.

V is TRBV27 and J is TRBJ2-3, with TRBD2 matching over 7 bases. Per the germline V gene, CDR1 is MNHEY and CDR2 is SMNVEV (reference sequence). Trimming at V came to 3 bases and at J to 2 bases, leaving 2 bases not matched to a gene. This CDR3 contains 14 residues. The CDR3 region is CASSFLAATDTQYF. CDR3 bases: TGTGCCAGCAGTTTCCTAGCGGCCACAGATACGCAGTATTTT.

The V gene is TRBV11-3, the J gene TRBJ2-3; D may match TRBD1 or TRBD2 (5 bases each). CDR3 size: 15 residues. Trimming stripped 3 bases from V and 0 bases from J, with 10 bases between. CDR1 and CDR2 from the germline V gene are SGHNT and YENEEA. CDR3 sequence: CASSLRGASTDTQYF. CDR3 nucleotides: TGTGCCAGCAGCTTGAGGGGAGCTAGCACAGATACGCAGTATTTT.

The V gene is TRBV4-1, the J gene TRBJ1-5; D remains unclear. Trimming removed 0 bases at V and 6 bases at J, with 6 bases between. The CDR3 covers 13 residues. Germline V gene sequence: CDR1 MGHRA, CDR2 YSYEKL. The CDR3 DNA reads as TGCGCCAGCAGCCAAGATTATTCTCAGCCCCAGCATTTT. This gives the protein CASSQDYSQPQHF.

The chain couples TRBV14 to TRBJ2-7; a possible D gene is TRBD2 (6 bases). Per germline, CDR1 SGHDN and CDR2 FVKESK. Trimming stripped 4 bases from V and 0 bases from J, with 10 bases between. This CDR3 region has 14 residues. The CDR3 loop is CASSRTGSSYEQYF. In DNA form, the CDR3 reads TGTGCCAGCAGCCGGACCGGGAGCTCCTACGAGCAGTACTTC.

J is TRBJ2-2 and V is TRBV30; 8 bases match TRBD1. Germline CDR1 and CDR2: GTSNPN and SVGIG (reference sequence). With V trimmed by 3 bases and J by 6 bases, 9 bases remained unmatched. This CDR3 spans 15 amino acids. CDR3 nucleotides: TGTGCCTGGAGCCCAGGACAGGGTTTCGCCGGGGAGCTGTTTTTT. Translated: CAWSPGQGFAGELFF. Supplemented by reference TRBV30 and TRBJ2-2, the full variable domain reads SQTIHQWPATLVQPVGSPLSLECTVEGTSNPNLYWYRQAAGRGLQLLFYSVGIGQISSEVPQNLSASRPQDRQFILSSKKLLLSDSGFYLCAWSPGQGFAGELFFGEGSRLTVL.

CDR3 sequence reads: CASSLVGGPDYGYTF. CDR3 DNA sequence: TGTGCCAGCAGCTTAGTAGGGGGGCCGGACTATGGCTACACCTTC. The V gene is TRBV7-2, the J gene TRBJ1-2; possible D gene TRBD1, 6 bases. This CDR3 region has 15 residues. In germline, CDR1 is SGHTA, CDR2 FQGNSA. With 1 base removed from V and 3 bases from J, the gap between germline ends came to 12 bases.

J is TRBJ2-7 and V is TRBV12-3 or TRBV12-4; D call uncertain. V was pared by 6 bases and J by 1 base, with 10 bases between. The CDR3 is made up of 13 amino acids. This chain's CDR3 is CASSPVVSYEQYF. The CDR3, as DNA: TGTGCCAGCAGCCCCGTGGTGTCCTACGAGCAGTACTTC.